The rows below give T cell receptor beta chains drawn from one sample of a study of T cells in Graves' hyperthyroidism and ophthalmopathy. TCRdb re-derived calls from the multiplex PCR reads in MiXCR, one entry per CDR3 protein. Of a few hundred thousand distinct CDR3 sequences in the sample, roughly an eighth were seen once. Input material: blood. Receptors originate from a woman between 18 and 30 years old with Graves' hyperthyroidism. Both conserved end residues are part of each CDR3. The D gene is left open where the match is weak. Rows may omit the clone size; those that give it use once, few, many or a size class.

V gene	CDR3 length	J gene	D gene	clone size	CDR3 protein	CDR3 DNA
TRBV10-3	15	TRBJ2-7	NA	many	CAISEGQLITYEQYF	TGTGCCATCAGTGAGGGACAACTAATAACCTACGAGCAGTACTTC
TRBV19	15	TRBJ2-1	NA	NA	CASSPQSSSYNEQFF	TGTGCCAGTAGTCCCCAGTCGAGCTCCTACAATGAGCAGTTCTTC
TRBV6-1	12	TRBJ2-7	NA	NA	CASSKESYEQYF	TGTGCCAGCAGTAAAGAGTCCTACGAGCAGTACTTC
TRBV7-3	14	TRBJ2-1	NA	many	CASSSQPRDNEQFF	TGTGCCAGCAGCTCCCAGCCTAGGGACAATGAGCAGTTCTTC
TRBV20-1	13	TRBJ2-1	NA	many	CSARDAVYNEQFF	TGCAGTGCTAGAGATGCGGTGTACAATGAGCAGTTCTTC
TRBV7-4	16	TRBJ2-7	NA	many	CASSLARGRPSYEQYF	TGTGCCAGCAGCTTAGCGCGCGGGCGACCATCCTACGAGCAGTACTTC
TRBV13	13	TRBJ1-2	TRBD1	NA	CASSYRGLGGYTF	TGTGCCAGCAGCTACAGGGGTTTAGGAGGCTACACCTTC
TRBV10-2	14	TRBJ2-2	NA	NA	CASSTQSNTGELFF	TGCGCCAGCAGTACTCAGTCTAACACCGGGGAGCTGTTTTTT
TRBV6-5	15	TRBJ2-7	TRBD2	many	CASSYQSGSRDEQYF	TGTGCCAGCAGTTACCAGAGCGGGAGTAGGGACGAGCAGTACTTC
TRBV6-2/TRBV6-3	14	TRBJ1-1	NA	NA	CASSFTQGNTEAFF	TGTGCCAGCAGTTTCACGCAGGGTAACACTGAAGCTTTCTTT
TRBV5-6	17	TRBJ2-5	TRBD2	many	CASSLITASSGRETQYF	TGTGCCAGCAGCTTGATTACCGCTTCTAGCGGGAGGGAGACCCAGTACTTC
TRBV5-1	15	TRBJ2-7	NA	many	CASSESTAGRYEQYF	TGCGCCAGCAGCGAAAGCACAGCTGGGAGGTACGAGCAGTACTTC
TRBV9	16	TRBJ1-2	NA	few	CASSVNSQGRNCGYTF	TGTGCCAGCAGCGTAAACAGCCAGGGAAGGAACTGTGGCTACACCTTC
TRBV29-1	13	TRBJ2-7	NA	few	CSATGGQTPEQYF	TGCAGCGCCACAGGCGGACAGACACCAGAGCAGTACTTC
TRBV27	14	TRBJ2-1	TRBD1	few	CASSWDRALHEQFF	TGTGCCAGCAGCTGGGACAGGGCCCTACATGAGCAGTTCTTC